This is a list of T cell receptor beta chains from one sample in a study of blood T cell repertoires in COVID-19. Here immunoSEQ multiplex PCR was the method, and the copy in TCRdb shows in-frame clones only, minus some. The table shows tens of thousands of clones, with about 85% occurring only once. Sample: peripheral blood. These receptor sequences come from a man over 45 in a cohort sampled during active COVID-19. Both conserved end residues are part of each CDR3. D genes are given only for firm matches. Some rows have no size entry. The others give once, few or many, or a class for an expanded clone.

V gene,D gene,clone size,J gene,CDR3 DNA,CDR3 protein
TRBV4-3,NA,NA,TRBJ2-7,TGCGCCAGCAGCCAATTCGGAGGAGCATACGAGCAGTACTTC,CASSQFGGAYEQYF
TRBV5-5,NA,NA,TRBJ1-1,TGTGCCAGCAGCTGGCGCACAGGCATGAACACTGAAGCTTTCTTT,CASSWRTGMNTEAFF
TRBV6-5,TRBD2,NA,TRBJ2-2,TGTGCCAGCAGTTGGTTAGCGGGAGGGCACGGGGAGCTGTTTTTT,CASSWLAGGHGELFF
TRBV7-9,NA,NA,TRBJ2-3,TGTGCCAGCAGCTTAGAGCGGCTTAGCACAGATACGCAGTATTTT,CASSLERLSTDTQYF
TRBV30,NA,NA,TRBJ2-3,TGTGCCTGGAGCGAGAATACGCAGTATTTT,CAWSENTQYF
TRBV7-9,TRBD1,NA,TRBJ1-4,TGTGCCAGCAGCTTATGGGGGACAGGGCCAACTAATGAAAAACTGTTTTTT,CASSLWGTGPTNEKLFF
TRBV7-2,TRBD1,NA,TRBJ1-1,TGTGCCAGCAGCTTATTCACAGGGGTGGGGCTGGGGACTGAAGCTTTCTTT,CASSLFTGVGLGTEAFF
TRBV10-3,TRBD1,NA,TRBJ2-7,TGTGCCACAAGTACAGGGGGCTCCTACGAGCAGTACTTC,CATSTGGSYEQYF
TRBV7-2,NA,NA,TRBJ1-4,TGTGCCAGCAGCTTAGAGCTTAATGAAAAACTGTTTTTT,CASSLELNEKLFF
TRBV2,TRBD2,NA,TRBJ2-1,TGTGCCAGCAGTAACTACGCGGGAGTCGGCAATGAGCAGTTCTTC,CASSNYAGVGNEQFF
TRBV28,NA,NA,TRBJ2-2,TGTGCCAGCAGGCCTCACTTCGACGGGGAGCTGTTTTTT,CASRPHFDGELFF
TRBV11-1,NA,NA,TRBJ2-3,TGTGCCAGCAGCTTAGCGACTCTAGATACGCAGTATTTT,CASSLATLDTQYF
TRBV6-5,TRBD1,NA,TRBJ1-2,TGTGCCAGCACCGCCTGGGACAGGGAGAACATGGGCTACACCTTC,CASTAWDRENMGYTF
TRBV11-3,TRBD2,NA,TRBJ2-5,TGTGCCAGCAGCTTCACTAGCGGGTACCAAGAGACCCAGTACTTC,CASSFTSGYQETQYF
TRBV18,TRBD2,NA,TRBJ2-1,TGTGCCAGCTCACGCGGGGGGGACTACAATGAGCAGTTCTTC,CASSRGGDYNEQFF
TRBV19,TRBD1,NA,TRBJ1-1,TGTGCCAGTAGTATGGGCAGGGGGCGAGGGGACACTGAAGCTTTCTTT,CASSMGRGRGDTEAFF
TRBV2,TRBD2,few,TRBJ2-1,TGTGCCAGCAGTGGGCTAGCGGGGGGCCCGTCCTACAATGAGCAGTTCTTC,CASSGLAGGPSYNEQFF
TRBV30,TRBD1,NA,TRBJ1-1,TGTGCCTGGAGCCCGACAGGGGACACTGAAGCTTTCTTT,CAWSPTGDTEAFF
TRBV4-1,NA,NA,TRBJ1-1,TGCGCCAGCAGCCAAGCCTCCGTTGTCTATGTCGGGGTTGGCACTGAAGCTTTCTTT,CASSQASVVYVGVGTEAFF
TRBV7-3,NA,NA,TRBJ1-3,TGTGCCAGCAGCCCCCGGGGGGATTCCTCTGGAAACACCATATATTTT,CASSPRGDSSGNTIYF
TRBV5-4,TRBD2,NA,TRBJ2-7,TGTGCCAGCAGCTTAGGACTAGCGGGGGGCTTATCCGAGCAGTACTTC,CASSLGLAGGLSEQYF
TRBV7-9,NA,NA,TRBJ1-3,TGTGCCAGCAGCTTAGATATAGCGGAAAACACCATATATTTT,CASSLDIAENTIYF
TRBV6-6,NA,NA,TRBJ1-1,TGTGCCAGCAGTCGGGCGGTTGAAGCTTTCTTT,CASSRAVEAFF
TRBV7-9,TRBD2,NA,TRBJ2-1,TGTGCCAGCAGCGCAGGACTAGCGGAGTACAATGAGCAGTTCTTC,CASSAGLAEYNEQFF
TRBV4-3,NA,medium-sized,TRBJ2-1,TGCGCCAGCAGCCAAGATGGGAATGCGGACAGTTACAATGAGCAGTTCTTC,CASSQDGNADSYNEQFF
TRBV14,NA,NA,TRBJ2-3,TGTGCCAGCAGCCCATTTGATGGGAGTACGCAGTATTTT,CASSPFDGSTQYF
TRBV6-5,NA,NA,TRBJ2-1,TGTGCCAGCAGTTACTCGGTTAGCGGCAATGAGCAGTTCTTC,CASSYSVSGNEQFF
TRBV4-3,NA,NA,TRBJ2-1,TGCGCCAGCAGCCAAGAAGGGGTCATGAGCTCCTACAATGAGCAGTTCTTC,CASSQEGVMSSYNEQFF
TRBV9,NA,NA,TRBJ2-1,TGTGCCAGCAGCGCCCGGTCCTACAATGAGCAGTTCTTC,CASSARSYNEQFF
TRBV30,TRBD2,once,TRBJ2-1,TGTGCCTGGATAGCGGGGGGGAACTACAATGAGCAGTTCTTC,CAWIAGGNYNEQFF
TRBV6-6,NA,NA,TRBJ1-1,TGTGCCAGCAGTCACGGGGGGACCCGCGCGAACACTGAAGCTTTCTTT,CASSHGGTRANTEAFF
TRBV9,NA,once,TRBJ2-1,TGTGCCAGCAGCGTAGAGTTAGCATTAGATGAGCAGTTCTTC,CASSVELALDEQFF
TRBV6-5,NA,NA,TRBJ2-1,TGTGCCAGCAGTCCTTCGGAGCGCCATGAGCAGTTCTTC,CASSPSERHEQFF
TRBV9,NA,once,TRBJ1-1,TGTGCCAGCAGCCTAAGTTCAGGGAACACTGAAGCTTTCTTT,CASSLSSGNTEAFF
TRBV5-6,NA,NA,TRBJ1-1,TGTGCCAGCAGCTTCATGGCTTTGAACACTGAAGCTTTCTTT,CASSFMALNTEAFF
TRBV5-6,TRBD2,NA,TRBJ2-1,TGTGCCAGCAGCTGGGCGGGAGGGAATGAGCAGTTCTTC,CASSWAGGNEQFF
TRBV2,TRBD2,NA,TRBJ2-3,TGTGCCAGCAGTGAAGCTCGGGGACTAGCTATCACAGATACGCAGTATTTT,CASSEARGLAITDTQYF
TRBV11-2,TRBD2,NA,TRBJ2-3,TGTGCCAGCAGCTTGGTGGGACTAGCCGGAGATACGCAGTATTTT,CASSLVGLAGDTQYF
TRBV30,NA,NA,TRBJ2-7,TGTGCCTGGAGCCCGATCAGGGGTGGGTACGAGCAGTACTTC,CAWSPIRGGYEQYF
TRBV11-1,TRBD1,NA,TRBJ1-2,TGTGCCAGCAGCTTATCTTGGACAGGGGACTATGGCTACACCTTC,CASSLSWTGDYGYTF
TRBV2,NA,NA,TRBJ2-1,TGTGCCAGCAGTTACTACGGCTACAATGAGCAGTTCTTC,CASSYYGYNEQFF
TRBV6-7,TRBD2,NA,TRBJ2-1,TGTCCCGAGCCGGGCGGGAGGCTATACAATGAGCAGTTCTTC,CPEPGGRLYNEQFF
TRBV5-1,TRBD2,NA,TRBJ2-1,TGCGCCAGCAGCTTAGCGGGAACCACGGGAAGGCAGTTCTTC,CASSLAGTTGRQFF
TRBV2,NA,NA,TRBJ1-1,TGTGCCAGCAGTGAAGCGGGCTCCCGGCGAGACCCTGAAGCTTTCTTT,CASSEAGSRRDPEAFF
TRBV28,TRBD2,NA,TRBJ2-7,TGTGCCAGCAGTTTTGGGGGGGGGAGCTCCTACGAGCAGTACTTC,CASSFGGGSSYEQYF